This T cell receptor (beta chain) was obtained from a study of T cells after yellow fever vaccination. This clonotype was picked up a small number of times. Its antigen is not known. Study-wide findings and caveats: A faster peak, day 5 versus 15, was reached by the weaker secondary response.

Generation of TCR cDNA used 5'RACE template switching (which added a universal primer site and UMIs). TCRdb re-derived calls from the 5' RACE reads in MiXCR, one entry per CDR3 protein. The sample yields hundreds of thousands of distinct CDR3 sequences, roughly an eighth seen once. J gave up 5 bases and V 8 bases, and 6 bases lay outside the gene matches. The CDR3 consists of 15 residues. Germline V gives CDR1 WSHSY, CDR2 SAAADI. This material consisted of PBMCs, taken on the day of the yellow fever booster vaccination. This clonotype was obtained from a man aged 25 to 45 who received the YFV17D yellow fever vaccine. The chain carries TRBV10-2 and TRBJ2-2, with 12 bases matching TRBD2. The CDR3 bases are TGCGCCAGCGAACTAGCGGGAGGAGGTACCGGGGAGCTGTTTTTT. The encoded protein is CASELAGGGTGELFF.